The next 16 T cell receptor beta chains were all read from a single sample in a study of read filtering for tumor transcriptome and immune sequencing. The library was built from roughly 400 ng RNA with molecular barcoded adaptors for alpha/delta and beta/gamma chains. TCRdb passed the reads through MiXCR, listing each CDR3 protein once. This sample has roughly 130,000 distinct CDR3 sequences, with 13% found just once. The material sequenced was a population of CD138-negative cells sorted from bone marrow. These receptors all come from a donor aged 40 or over with multiple myeloma.

The table lists this clonotype with many counts. The V gene is TRBV12-3 or TRBV12-4, the J gene TRBJ1-4; 8 bases map to TRBD1. Trimming removed 2 bases from V and 8 bases from J; junction bases left unmatched: 7. This CDR3 contains 15 residues. For the CDR3, the DNA is TGTGCCAGCAGTTTAAACGGACAGGGTGAGGAAAAACTGTTTTTT. Its translation: CASSLNGQGEEKLFF.

In this sample, this clonotype turned up many times. This chain's CDR3 is CSARTGGRGAFF. DNA of the CDR3: TGCAGTGCTAGAACAGGGGGTCGAGGAGCTTTCTTT. The rearrangement uses TRBV20-1 and TRBJ1-1, with 8 bases matching TRBD1. In germline, CDR1 is DFQATT, CDR2 SNEGSKA (reference sequence). This CDR3 spans 12 amino acids. V was clipped by 2 bases and J by 10 bases; unmatched bases: 6.

This clonotype was counted ten times or more. This rearrangement joins TRBV10-2 to TRBJ2-4; D is perhaps TRBD2 (5 bases). Trimming shortened V by 3 bases and J by 3 bases, and 15 bases separated the two germline ends. CDR1 is WSHSY and CDR2 is SAAADI in the germline V gene. The CDR3 is 16 amino acids. CDR3 coding DNA: TGCGCCAGCAGTGATGGATTCGCGGGTGGCAAAAACATTCAGTACTTC. Its protein is CASSDGFAGGKNIQYF.

This clonotype was picked up many times. The gene calls are TRBV27 and TRBJ1-5; TRBD1 agrees at 8 bases. Trimming at V came to 2 bases and at J to 2 bases, leaving 2 bases not matched to a gene. This CDR3 spans 15 amino acids. In germline, CDR1 is MNHEY, CDR2 SMNVEV (reference sequence). CDR3 sequence reads: CASSLQGAGNQPQHF. The DNA for the CDR3 is TGTGCCAGCAGTTTACAGGGGGCTGGCAATCAGCCCCAGCATTTT.

J is TRBJ2-3 and V is TRBV12-5, with 14 nucleotides matching TRBD2. The junction had 3 bases not matched to a gene; V was cut back by 4 bases and J by 3 bases. This CDR3 comprises 16 residues. CDR1 is LGHNT, CDR2 FRNRAP, per germline. The CDR3 DNA reads as TGTGCTAGTGGTTGGACTAGCGGGGGGCATACAGATACGCAGTATTTT. As protein: CASGWTSGGHTDTQYF.

This clonotype was counted at least ten times. V is TRBV6-1 and J is TRBJ2-1; TRBD2 aligns across 10 bases. Germline CDR1 MNHNS, CDR2 SASEGT. V was clipped by 3 bases and J by 9 bases; unmatched bases: 8. The CDR3 runs 15 residues. The CDR3 protein is CASSDVSGGIVEQFF. The DNA for the CDR3 is TGTGCCAGCAGTGACGTTAGCGGGGGGATCGTTGAGCAGTTCTTC.

A note on this clonotype: A read error is possible here, since a much larger clone lies one base away. The chain combines TRBV6-1 with TRBJ2-1, with TRBD1 as a possible D gene (6 bases). Germline V gene lookup returns CDR1 MNHNS and CDR2 SASEGT. V gave up 10 bases and J gave up 10 bases, with 17 bases separating them. The CDR3 is 12 amino acids. CDR3 sequence: CATCSDSKEQFF. The CDR3 DNA follows: TGTGCCACCTGCTCGGACAGCAAGGAGCAGTTCTTC.

At least ten counts were recorded for this clonotype. This sequence joins TRBV20-1 and TRBJ2-3; 10 bases map to TRBD2. CDR3 size: 15 residues. Germline values: CDR1 DFQATT, CDR2 SNEGSKA (reference sequence). Trimming at V came to 6 bases and at J to 0 bases, leaving 6 bases not matched to a gene. This CDR3 reads CSAGGLAFSTDTQYF. The DNA for the CDR3 is TGCAGTGCCGGGGGACTAGCGTTCAGCACAGATACGCAGTATTTT.

This rearrangement joins TRBV12-3 or TRBV12-4 to TRBJ1-5; D is unclear. V was cut by 3 bases and J by 5 bases, with 5 bases left in between. The CDR3 has 12 residues. CDR3 amino acids: CASSLEDQPQHF. CDR3 nucleotide sequence: TGTGCCAGCAGTTTGGAGGATCAGCCCCAGCATTTT.

This clonotype came up many times. The chain has TRBV30 and TRBJ1-2; D is ambiguous. CDR1 GTSNPN and CDR2 SVGIG come from the germline V gene (reference sequence). V shed 4 bases and J shed 6 bases, with 15 bases lying between them. CDR3 length equals 13 residues. The CDR3 nucleotides read TGTGCCTGGACCGACGGTAGGGCGGATGGCTACACCTTC. It translates to CAWTDGRADGYTF.

This clonotype has more than one count but fewer than ten. V gene TRBV7-2 combines with J gene TRBJ1-5; D perhaps matches TRBD1 (5 bases). V gave up 1 base and J gave up 4 bases, with 11 bases separating them. Germline CDR1 and CDR2: SGHTA and FQGNSA. CDR3 size: 15 residues. The CDR3 DNA is TGTGCCAGCAGCTTAGGAGGGGTAGGAAATCAGCCCCAGCATTTT. Translation gives CASSLGGVGNQPQHF.

The chain links TRBV7-9 to TRBJ2-5; 11 nucleotides align to TRBD2. In germline, CDR1 is SEHNR, CDR2 FQNEAQ (reference sequence). V was pared by 2 bases and J by 1 base, with 6 bases of the junction left unmatched. The CDR3 totals 17 residues. This CDR3 reads CASSLPTSGGIQETQYF. CDR3 DNA: TGTGCCAGCAGCTTACCAACTAGCGGGGGAATCCAAGAGACCCAGTACTTC.

The sample holds many counts of this clonotype. V and J are TRBV20-1 and TRBJ2-5; TRBD1 might be the D (5 bases). The length of the CDR3 is 15 residues. Between the trimmed V and J ends, which lost 6 bases and 0 bases, there was a span of 17 bases. CDR1 is DFQATT, CDR2 SNEGSKA, per germline (reference sequence). The CDR3 nucleotides read TGCAGTGCCAAACGACAGCCCTTGTACCAAGAGACCCAGTACTTC. The encoded protein is CSAKRQPLYQETQYF.

This clonotype came up many times. The chain couples TRBV3-1 to TRBJ2-7, with D unresolved. Per the germline V gene, CDR1 is LGHDT and CDR2 is YNNKEL (reference sequence). V was trimmed by 4 bases and J by 2 bases, leaving 9 bases between them. The CDR3 consists of 13 residues. CDR3 nucleotide sequence: TGTGCCAGCAGCCCCCTTGGGGCCTACGAGCAGTACTTC. Translation: CASSPLGAYEQYF.

This clonotype was recorded at least ten times. The chain couples TRBV10-3 to TRBJ2-1, with 12 bases identical to TRBD2. Germline CDR1 and CDR2: ENHRY and SYGVKD. With V trimmed by 5 bases and J by 4 bases, 3 bases remained unmatched. The CDR3 loop spans 15 amino acids. The CDR3 protein is CAISQTSGGYNEQFF. The CDR3 DNA is TGTGCCATCAGTCAGACTAGCGGGGGTTACAATGAGCAGTTCTTC.

This clonotype was counted at least ten times. The rearrangement links TRBV30 to TRBJ1-2; unclear D gene. This CDR3 is 12 amino acids long. The V and J ends lost 2 bases and 4 bases respectively, with 8 bases between them. CDR1 is GTSNPN and CDR2 is SVGIG in the germline V gene (reference sequence). The CDR3 here is CAWSKGFYGYTF. In DNA, the CDR3 is TGTGCCTGGAGTAAGGGTTTCTATGGCTACACCTTC.